This TCR beta chain was sequenced for a study of blood T cell repertoires in COVID-19. The authors' processing: Nucleated cell counts were estimated from reference gene primer amplification. Libraries were prepared by immunoSEQ multiplex PCR; TCRdb keeps only in-frame clonotypes and omits some of them. D and trimming come from the DNA, and the V and J calls and clone size come from that table. The profile covers about 210,000 clones, with approximately 78% appearing a single time and around a tenth taken by the ten largest. The CDR3 consists of 16 residues. The ends lost 5 bases at V and 2 bases at J; junction bases unmatched: 8. The germline V gene has CDR1 SGHAT and CDR2 FQNNGV. Participants, about 18 to 100 years old, spanned some 23 US areas.

Input material: PBMCs or T cells enriched from blood (not recorded which). The rearrangement uses TRBV11-2 and TRBJ1-3; 8 bases line up with TRBD1. The TCR was taken from a man in his forties who had recovered from COVID-19. The CDR3 region is CASSLRTGLAGNTIYF. The CDR3 DNA reads TGTGCCAGCAGCCTAAGGACAGGGCTCGCTGGAAACACCATATATTTT.